Detailed here is one T cell receptor beta chain. What it binds is not known. The table came from immunoSEQ multiplex PCR; TCRdb's copy has only in-frame clones and leaves some out. This sample has tens of thousands of clones, with roughly 78% found just once. Time point given: cycle 4 day 1 (C4D1), after six to seven weeks of nivolumab. Patients all relapsed after autologous stem cell transplantation, and there was variation in brentuximab vedotin exposure. Complete response, partial response or progressive disease was each patient's best response. The entry originates in a study of PD-1 blockade in classical Hodgkin lymphoma. Turning to the study itself: Patients in the cohort were put on intravenous nivolumab, 3 mg/kg every 2 weeks.

Study conclusions and caveats: Reports described newly diagnosed patients as having lower baseline TCR diversity than healthy donors. Patients with a complete response exhibited baseline diversity comparable to newly diagnosed patients.

This material consisted of peripheral blood mononuclear cells (PBMCs), taken before the fourth cycle of nivolumab. The receptor was derived from a human donor with classical Hodgkin lymphoma.

The CDR3 DNA sequence: TGTGCCAGCAGCTTAGGCACAGAGACCCAGTACTTC. Residues: CASSLGTETQYF. The gene calls are TRBV13 and TRBJ2-5; D not resolved. The CDR3 runs 12 residues. The V gene's germline CDR1 is PRHDT and CDR2 FYEKMQ (reference sequence). V lost 0 bases and J 4 bases, leaving 3 bases between the germline ends.